Following are 28 T cell receptor beta chains from one sample sequenced in a study of beta chain features in type 1 diabetes. Study-wide results and limits: Significant though moderate, a shortening of TCRB CDR3s appeared in all four CD4+ subsets of Type 1 diabetes patients.

TCRB transcripts that were expressed got sequenced, as all of the isolated RNA had been reverse transcribed. Clones were sequenced by immunoSEQ multiplex PCR, and TCRdb holds only the in-frame ones, with some missing. This table holds about 390,000 clones, over 8.5% found once. The antigens these receptors bind are not known. Sequencing was carried out using central memory CD4+ T cells from blood. Source of these receptors: a man aged 25-40 years with type 1 diabetes.

This clone was seen ten or more times. The genes are TRBV18 and TRBJ2-7; possibly TRBD2 for D (5 bases). The germline V gene has CDR1 KGHSH and CDR2 LQKENI. With 2 bases removed from V and 4 bases from J, the gap between germline ends came to 9 bases. The CDR3 totals 13 residues. CDR3 sequence reads: CASSPTRAYEQYF. In DNA form, the CDR3 reads TGTGCCAGCTCACCAACGAGGGCATACGAGCAGTACTTC.

This clone was observed many times. The chain joins TRBV5-1 to TRBJ2-1; D is perhaps TRBD1 or TRBD2 (5 bases each). V was cut by 1 base and J by 7 bases, with 9 bases left in between. This CDR3 comprises 13 residues. Looked up from germline, CDR1 is SGHRS and CDR2 is YFSETQ. The CDR3 region is CASSLLGENEQFF. The CDR3 DNA is TGCGCCAGCAGCTTGTTGGGGGAGAATGAGCAGTTCTTC.

This clone was seen more than once but under ten times. CDR3 amino acids: CASRGEVSSYEQYF. For the CDR3, the DNA is TGTGCCAGCAGGGGGGAAGTGAGCTCCTACGAGCAGTACTTC. V is TRBV2 and J is TRBJ2-7, with D perhaps TRBD1 or TRBD2 (5 bases each). The CDR3 totals 14 residues. Trimming took off 6 bases at V and 0 bases at J, with 12 bases between the two ends. The germline gives CDR1 SNHLY, CDR2 FYNNEI. The variable domain in full, with the rest retrieved from reference TRBV2 and TRBJ2-7, is EPEVTQTPSHQVTQMGQEVILRCVPISNHLYFYWYRQILGQKVEFLVSFYNNEISEKSEIFDDQFSVERPDGSNFTLKIRSTKLEDSAMYFCASRGEVSSYEQYFGPGTRLTVT.

This clone was found a few times. V is TRBV11-2 and J is TRBJ2-5; D is unclear. Looked up from germline, CDR1 is SGHAT and CDR2 is FQNNGV. V lost 5 bases, J lost 5 bases, and 12 bases lay in between. This CDR3 is 13 amino acids long. Here the CDR3 reads CASSLQLQETQYF. The CDR3 DNA is TGTGCCAGCAGCCTCCAGCTCCAGGAGACCCAGTACTTC. The complete variable domain, with remaining parts taken from reference TRBV11-2 and TRBJ2-5, reads EAGVAQSPRYKIIEKRQSVAFWCNPISGHATLYWYQQILGQGPKLLIQFQNNGVVDDSQLPKDRFSAERLKGVDSTLKIQPAKLEDSAVYLCASSLQLQETQYFGPGTRLLVL.

V usage is TRBV5-6 and J usage is TRBJ1-1, with D tentatively TRBD1 (6 bases). V shed 0 bases and J shed 8 bases, with 8 bases lying between them. This CDR3 has 12 residues. The germline CDR1 and CDR2 sequences are SGHDT and YYEEEE. The CDR3 reads CASSLVDREAFF. The CDR3, as DNA: TGTGCCAGCAGCTTGGTAGACAGGGAAGCTTTCTTT.

With regard to this clone: This clone may be a read error of a much larger clone one base away. This chain joins TRBV7-9 and TRBJ1-1; TRBD1 might be the D (5 bases). V lost 5 bases to trimming and J lost 3 bases, with 10 bases between them. This CDR3 is built from 13 residues. CDR1 and CDR2 (germline): SEHNR, FQNEAQ (reference sequence). CDR3 sequence (DNA): TGTGCCAGCAGCGCCGGCAGGGACACTGAAGCTTTCTTT. This gives the protein CASSAGRDTEAFF.

This chain links TRBV6-1 with TRBJ2-7; tentative D call: TRBD2 (6 bases). The CDR3 spans 15 residues. Germline values: CDR1 MNHNS, CDR2 SASEGT. The V gene lost 1 base and the J gene lost 2 bases, with 12 bases spanning the gap. The CDR3 region has the DNA TGTGCCAGCAGTGAAGTAGCGGATTCCACCTACGAGCAGTACTTC. It is translated as CASSEVADSTYEQYF.

The J gene is TRBJ2-1, the V gene TRBV7-9; 12 bases match TRBD2. V shed 5 bases and J 4 bases; nucleotides not matched to a gene: 6. This CDR3 comprises 16 residues. Per germline, CDR1 SEHNR and CDR2 FQNEAQ (reference sequence). The DNA for the CDR3 is TGTGCCAGCAGCCCTAGCGGGAGGGCGGGTTACAATGAGCAGTTCTTC. Amino acids: CASSPSGRAGYNEQFF.

This clone was observed a few times. The V gene is TRBV7-9, the J gene TRBJ1-1; no clear D gene. The CDR3 runs 16 residues. V dropped 2 bases and J dropped 1 base, with 14 bases sitting between them. Germline-derived CDR1 and CDR2 are SEHNR and FQNEAQ (reference sequence). The DNA of the CDR3 is TGTGCCAGCAGCTTAAGGGCCTCACACTCGAACACTGAAGCTTTCTTT. This encodes CASSLRASHSNTEAFF.

This clone was picked up a small number of times. The chain joins TRBV19 to TRBJ2-1, with D hard to call. In germline, CDR1 is LNHDA, CDR2 SQIVND (reference sequence). The length of the CDR3 is 11 residues. V gave up 6 bases and J gave up 3 bases, with 3 bases separating them. The CDR3 coding sequence is TGTGCCAGTAGCGTCTACAATGAGCAGTTCTTC. Translated, it gives CASSVYNEQFF.

The V call is TRBV4-2, the J call TRBJ2-7, with no clear D. Germline-derived CDR1 and CDR2 are LGHNA and YNFKEQ. V was shortened by 0 bases and J by 7 bases, with 13 bases between the two germline ends. The CDR3 is 14 amino acids. CDR3 in amino acids: CASSQDDRVGEQYF. CDR3 bases: TGTGCCAGCAGCCAAGATGATCGGGTTGGTGAGCAGTACTTC.

This clone was picked up a small number of times. The identical CDR3 is also encoded by other nucleotide sequences in the sample. This CDR3 is CASSRQGGYEQYF. CDR3 DNA: TGTGCCAGCAGCCGACAGGGTGGGTACGAGCAGTACTTC. The chain has TRBV2 and TRBJ2-7; 7 bases map to TRBD1. CDR3 length equals 13 residues. Germline V gives CDR1 SNHLY, CDR2 FYNNEI. Trimming cost V 6 bases and J 4 bases; bases outside gene matches: 6.

CDR3: CASSENTDTQYF. CDR3 nucleotides: TGCGCCAGCAGCGAGAACACAGATACGCAGTATTTT. This sequence joins TRBV5-1 and TRBJ2-3; D gene uncertain. Germline lookup yields CDR1 SGHRS and CDR2 YFSETQ. V was clipped by 4 bases and J by 2 bases, with 5 bases between them. The CDR3 has 12 residues.

This clone was seen more than once but under ten times. The chain couples TRBV6-6 to TRBJ1-1; D gene ambiguous. CDR3 length: 11 residues. Per the germline V gene, CDR1 is MNHNY and CDR2 is SVGAGI (reference sequence). Trimming removed 6 bases from V and 8 bases from J, with 10 bases in between. CDR3 amino acids: CASSPKSEAFF. In DNA, the CDR3 is TGTGCCAGCAGCCCGAAGTCAGAAGCTTTCTTT.

The chain is built from TRBV10-3 and TRBJ2-7, with TRBD2 matching 7 bases. The length of the CDR3 is 16 residues. The V segment lost 4 bases and the J segment 5 bases; nucleotides outside the gene matches: 14. Germline lookup yields CDR1 ENHRY and CDR2 SYGVKD. The CDR3 reads CAISGVAGRGGDEQYF. CDR3 DNA: TGTGCCATCAGTGGGGTAGCGGGTAGAGGTGGCGACGAGCAGTACTTC.

This clone has at least ten counts. The chain carries TRBV4-3 and TRBJ1-3; D gene uncertain. Germline CDR1 reads LGHNA; CDR2 reads YSLEER. Trimming left V 1 base short and J 0 bases short, with 10 bases between. The CDR3 length is 16 residues. The CDR3 DNA is TGCGCCAGCAGCCAAGCTTGGAGAGACTCTGGAAACACCATATATTTT. Protein sequence: CASSQAWRDSGNTIYF.

This clone was counted between two and nine times. The CDR3 loop is CASRKQGALPHEQYF. CDR3 DNA: TGTGCCAGCCGCAAACAGGGGGCGCTTCCCCACGAGCAGTACTTC. The chain has TRBV27 and TRBJ2-7; 9 nucleotides agree with TRBD1. Germline V lookup: CDR1 MNHEY, CDR2 SMNVEV (reference sequence). The CDR3 spans 15 residues. V lost 8 bases, J lost 5 bases, and 13 bases stayed unmatched.

This clone was recorded a few times. The genes are TRBV7-2 and TRBJ2-7; perhaps TRBD2 as D (6 bases). Germline CDR1 is SGHTA and CDR2 is FQGNSA. V was pared by 1 base and J by 3 bases, with 13 bases between. The CDR3 has 15 residues. The chain's CDR3 is CASSLGLGWDYEQYF. The CDR3 DNA is TGTGCCAGCAGCTTAGGACTAGGGTGGGACTACGAGCAGTACTTC.

This clone was seen a few times. The rearrangement uses TRBV27 and TRBJ1-5; possibly TRBD1 for D (5 bases). CDR1 is MNHEY, CDR2 SMNVEV, per germline (reference sequence). The length of the CDR3 is 15 residues. V shed 0 bases and J shed 9 bases, with 15 bases lying between them. The chain's CDR3 is CASSLSDGGGLPQHF. CDR3 sequence (DNA): TGTGCCAGCAGTTTATCTGATGGGGGGGGTCTGCCCCAGCATTTT.

The CDR3 DNA sequence: TGTGCCAGCAGTGAATCCGGGGCATGGGGCTACACCTTC. Its translation is CASSESGAWGYTF. The chain carries TRBV6-1 and TRBJ1-2; the D gene is possibly TRBD1 (5 bases). This CDR3 has 13 amino acids. Germline CDR1 and CDR2: MNHNS and SASEGT. Trimming removed 2 bases from V and 8 bases from J, with 12 bases in between.

There are a few counts of this clone. J is TRBJ1-2 and V is TRBV5-6, with D possibly being TRBD1 (6 bases). Germline CDR1 and CDR2: SGHDT and YYEEEE. Trimming pared 0 bases from V and 7 bases from J, leaving 13 bases between. The CDR3 loop spans 14 amino acids. Here the CDR3 reads CASSLERGVFGYTF. CDR3 DNA sequence: TGTGCCAGCAGCTTGGAGAGGGGGGTCTTTGGCTACACCTTC.

This clone was seen ten or more times. This chain uses TRBV28 with TRBJ2-3, with D uncertain. This CDR3 is built from 14 residues. Trimming left V 0 bases short and J 3 bases short, with 7 bases between. Germline lookup yields CDR1 MDHEN and CDR2 SYDVKM. CDR3 sequence (DNA): TGTGCCAGCAGTTTATGGGTGAAAACAGATACGCAGTATTTT. Translation gives CASSLWVKTDTQYF.

V is TRBV7-2 and J is TRBJ2-1; the match to TRBD1 covers 11 bases. The CDR3 has 16 amino acids. V dropped 1 base and J dropped 9; count of bases not matched to a gene: 8. Germline V lookup: CDR1 SGHTA, CDR2 FQGNSA. CDR3 in amino acids: CASSLGTGTGGREQFF. CDR3 coding DNA: TGTGCCAGCAGCTTAGGGACCGGGACAGGGGGACGTGAGCAGTTCTTC.

This clone has just a few counts. This chain joins TRBV27 and TRBJ2-1, with D perhaps given as TRBD1 or TRBD2 (5 bases each). Germline-derived CDR1 and CDR2 are MNHEY and SMNVEV (reference sequence). Trimming took off 8 bases at V and 4 bases at J, with 18 bases between the two ends. The CDR3 sequence is 15 residues long. The CDR3 DNA reads as TGTGCCAGCTCTACCAAAATTGGGGGATACAATGAGCAGTTCTTC. It translates to CASSTKIGGYNEQFF.

This chain links TRBV10-3 with TRBJ2-5, with 11 bases aligning to TRBD2. The germline CDR1 and CDR2 sequences are ENHRY and SYGVKD. J gave up 1 base and V 0 bases, and 7 bases lay outside the gene matches. This CDR3 region has 18 residues. CDR3 bases: TGTGCCATCAGTGAGTCAACCGGGACTAGCGGATTCCAAGAGACCCAGTACTTC. Its translation: CAISESTGTSGFQETQYF.

As regards this clone: This sample also contains other DNA sequences that code for the same CDR3. The V gene is TRBV7-8, the J gene TRBJ2-1; TRBD1 is a possible D gene (6 bases). This CDR3 is built from 13 residues. Trimming pared 5 bases from V and 7 bases from J, leaving 12 bases between. Looked up from germline, CDR1 is SGHVS and CDR2 is FQNEAQ. CDR3 in DNA: TGTGCCAGCAGCCCTGGACAGCCGAATGAGCAGTTCTTC. Its translation: CASSPGQPNEQFF.

This sequence joins TRBV10-1 and TRBJ2-5; possibly TRBD2 for D (6 bases). The J call is uncertain, as TRBJ2-7 better fits the DNA end. The length of the CDR3 is 15 residues. The V gene's germline CDR1 is WNHNN and CDR2 SYGVQD (reference sequence). The CDR3 is CASSEPGTGRYEQYF. The CDR3 DNA follows: TGCGCCAGCAGTGAGCCCGGGACTGGGCGATACGAGCAGTACTTC.

This clone was detected ten times or more. This rearrangement joins TRBV27 to TRBJ2-4; TRBD1 agrees at 9 bases. V shed 5 bases and J 7 bases; nucleotides not matched to a gene: 6. In germline, CDR1 is MNHEY, CDR2 SMNVEV (reference sequence). The CDR3 has 14 residues. The CDR3 region is CASSTTGGFNIQYF. The CDR3 region has the DNA TGTGCCAGCAGTACTACAGGGGGCTTTAACATTCAGTACTTC.